A selection of T cell receptor beta chains follows, all from one sample in a study of blood T cells in healthy people across ages. TCRdb processed the 5' RACE reads anew with MiXCR; each CDR3 protein has one entry. The sample shows about 780,000 distinct CDR3 sequences, more than 35% of them seen only once. Sequencing was done on a sample of blood. These receptors were collected from a man older than 75 in good health. Each CDR3 is given with its conserved first and last residue. Each record gives: clone size, D gene, V gene, J gene, CDR3 protein, CDR3 DNA. D genes are given only for firm matches. The listing skips clone size in some rows; elsewhere it reads once, few, many or a size class.

.	.	TRBV7-6	TRBJ2-3	CASSTRGADTQYF	TGTGCCAGCAGCACCCGGGGCGCAGATACGCAGTATTTT
many	.	TRBV3-1	TRBJ2-3	CASSQGGGTQYF	TGTGCCAGCAGCCAAGGAGGGGGTACGCAGTATTTT
many	.	TRBV3-1	TRBJ2-3	CASFAGGPTDTQYF	TGTGCCAGCTTTGCCGGGGGGCCGACAGATACGCAGTATTTT
.	.	TRBV5-1	TRBJ2-5	CASSEGQGIIQETQYF	TGCGCCAGCAGCGAAGGCCAGGGAATAATCCAAGAGACCCAGTACTTC
.	TRBD2	TRBV3-1	TRBJ2-5	CASGTNRRAGKETQYF	TGTGCCAGCGGGACCAACAGACGAGCGGGGAAAGAGACCCAGTACTTC
.	.	TRBV6-5	TRBJ2-1	CASSYPAGASSEQFF	TGTGCCAGCAGTTACCCTGCGGGTGCGAGCAGTGAGCAGTTCTTC
few	TRBD2	TRBV25-1	TRBJ2-1	CASSEEGRVSGANEQFF	TGTGCCAGCAGTGAAGAGGGGCGAGTTAGCGGGGCCAATGAGCAGTTCTTC
few	.	TRBV15	TRBJ2-1	CATSSPQDSTQDEQFF	TGTGCCACCAGCAGTCCGCAGGATAGTACTCAGGATGAGCAGTTCTTC
.	TRBD1	TRBV18	TRBJ2-3	CASSPKLDRLRTDTQYF	TGTGCCAGCTCACCCAAATTGGACAGGCTTAGGACAGATACGCAGTATTTT
.	.	TRBV24-1	TRBJ2-1	CATSDLNNLDNKQFF	TGTGCCACCAGTGACCTTAATAACTTGGACAATAAGCAGTTCTTC